The next 32 T cell receptor beta chains were all read from a single sample in a study of cytomegalovirus exposure and HLA in healthy donors. A multiplex PCR was run with 60 Vbeta primers and 13 Jbeta primers. TCRdb's table, derived via immunoSEQ multiplex PCR, lists solely in-frame clones and lacks some. The table includes more than 95,000 clones, about three quarters detected once. The material sequenced was PBMCs. These receptors were obtained from a man aged 60-69 years in good health and CMV-seropositive.

This clone occurred once. The chain carries TRBV14 and TRBJ2-5; maybe TRBD1 (5 bases). V lost 8 bases, J lost 4 bases, and 20 bases lay in between. CDR1 and CDR2 (germline): SGHDN, FVKESK. This CDR3 is built from 15 residues. CDR3 nucleotides: TGTGCCAGCGGCCTCAAAAGGGGAAAGGGAGAGACCCAGTACTTC. This codes for CASGLKRGKGETQYF.

This clone was seen once. This CDR3 is CASSERGGSTDTQYF. The CDR3 DNA reads TGCGCCAGCAGTGAAAGGGGGGGGAGCACAGATACGCAGTATTTT. The chain uses TRBV10-2 and TRBJ2-3; D possibly corresponds to TRBD2 (7 bases). V lost 3 bases and J 0 bases, leaving 10 bases between the germline ends. CDR1 and CDR2 (germline): WSHSY, SAAADI. This CDR3 has 15 amino acids.

Only a few counts were recorded for this clone. This rearrangement joins TRBV10-3 to TRBJ1-2; 7 positions match TRBD1. The CDR3 contains 12 residues. Germline V gene sequence: CDR1 ENHRY, CDR2 SYGVKD. Trimming took 7 bases from V and 8 from J; bases not matched to a gene: 7. CDR3: CAIKGDSWGYTF. In DNA, the CDR3 is TGTGCCATCAAGGGGGACAGCTGGGGCTACACCTTC.

The chain recombines TRBV7-9 with TRBJ2-5, with 8 bases aligning to TRBD2. Germline assignment: CDR1 SEHNR and CDR2 FQNEAQ (reference sequence). V lost 5 bases, J lost 3 bases, and 2 bases stayed unmatched. The CDR3 covers 13 residues. CDR3 coding DNA: TGTGCCAGCAGCCGGCGGGAGGAAGAGACCCAGTACTTC. This sequence encodes CASSRREEETQYF.

V is TRBV9 and J is TRBJ2-3; 10 nucleotides agree with TRBD2. The CDR3 covers 16 residues. CDR1 is SGDLS and CDR2 is YYNGEE in the germline V gene. V was clipped by 3 bases and J by 1 base; unmatched bases: 5. The CDR3 sequence: CASSATGLAGTDTQYF. The CDR3 DNA sequence: TGTGCCAGCAGCGCCACCGGACTAGCGGGCACAGATACGCAGTATTTT.

The chain employs TRBV11-1 and TRBJ2-7; 11 bases fit TRBD1. V dropped 4 bases and J dropped 4; count of bases not matched to a gene: 6. The CDR3 is 15 amino acids. From germline, CDR1 is SGHAT and CDR2 FQDESV (reference sequence). DNA of the CDR3: TGTGCCAGCAGCTCATGGACAGGGGGCCGGTACGAGCAGTACTTC. This sequence encodes CASSSWTGGRYEQYF.

As concerns this clone: Its ends do not fully match the called genes, so a read error is possible. The V and J genes are TRBV29-1 and TRBJ1-1; 7 bases align to TRBD1. This CDR3 spans 13 amino acids. Germline V CDR1 and CDR2: SQVTM, ANQGSEA. The CDR3 region is CSVEGQENTEAFF. CDR3 in DNA: TGCAGCGTGGAAGGACAGGAGAACACTGAAGCTTTCTTT.

The J gene is TRBJ2-5, the V gene TRBV11-3, with 7 bases matching TRBD2. J gave up 3 bases and V 6 bases, and 7 bases lay outside the gene matches. CDR3 length: 14 amino acids. Germline CDR1 and CDR2: SGHNT and YENEEA. The CDR3 is CASSPGGREETQYF. The CDR3 DNA follows: TGTGCCAGCAGTCCGGGAGGCAGGGAAGAGACCCAGTACTTC.

This chain joins TRBV5-6 and TRBJ1-1, with a possible D match to TRBD1 (6 bases). V lost 0 bases and J lost 3, with 12 bases in between. The CDR3 covers 15 residues. CDR1 SGHDT and CDR2 YYEEEE come from the germline V gene. CDR3 DNA sequence: TGTGCCAGCAGCTTGGGCAGGGGAAGGTACACTGAAGCTTTCTTT. It translates to CASSLGRGRYTEAFF.

The rearrangement links TRBV12-5 to TRBJ2-1, with 7 bases that match TRBD1. Germline CDR1 is LGHNT and CDR2 is FRNRAP. Trimming at V came to 7 bases and at J to 9 bases, leaving 9 bases not matched to a gene. This CDR3 comprises 13 residues. The CDR3 is CASARQGRGEQFF. CDR3 nucleotides: TGTGCTAGTGCCCGACAGGGACGGGGTGAGCAGTTCTTC.

V is TRBV4-1 and J is TRBJ2-5; TRBD2 matches at 13 bases. Germline loops: CDR1 MGHRA, CDR2 YSYEKL. The CDR3 contains 16 residues. The V gene end was trimmed by 3 bases and the J gene end by 1 base; junction bases not matched to a gene: 2. The CDR3 region has the DNA TGCGCCAGCAGCCAGCGGACTAGCGGGGGCCAAGAGACCCAGTACTTC. Protein product: CASSQRTSGGQETQYF.

This clone was recorded only once. The genes are TRBV27 and TRBJ2-7; the D gene is possibly TRBD2 (6 bases). CDR1 is MNHEY, CDR2 SMNVEV, per germline (reference sequence). V was clipped by 6 bases and J by 0 bases, with 12 bases between them. The CDR3 is made up of 14 amino acids. CDR3 in DNA: TGTGCCAGCAGCCTAGCGTCGAGCTCCTACGAGCAGTACTTC. Protein sequence: CASSLASSSYEQYF.

The rearrangement links TRBV7-9 to TRBJ2-3; the D gene is possibly TRBD1 (6 bases). The CDR3 contains 16 residues. Germline CDR1 is SEHNR and CDR2 is FQNEAQ (reference sequence). Trimming left V 3 bases short and J 0 bases short, with 13 bases between. The chain's CDR3 is CASSFLTGGSTDTQYF. In nucleotides, the CDR3 is TGTGCCAGCAGCTTTTTGACAGGAGGAAGCACAGATACGCAGTATTTT. Complete variable domain (other parts from reference TRBV7-9 and TRBJ2-3): DTGVSQNPRHKITKRGQNVTFRCDPISEHNRLYWYRQTLGQGPEFLTYFQNEAQLEKSRLLSDRFSAERPKGSFSTLEIQRTEQGDSAMYLCASSFLTGGSTDTQYFGPGTRLTVL.

The V gene is TRBV7-9, the J gene TRBJ1-4; 9 bases agree with TRBD1. CDR1 is SEHNR, CDR2 FQNEAQ, per germline (reference sequence). The CDR3 sequence is 15 residues long. J was trimmed by 9 bases and V by 1 base; bases with no gene match: 6. DNA for the CDR3: TGTGCCAGCAGCTTAGGAAGACAGGGGGAGAAAAAACTGTTTTTT. Amino acids: CASSLGRQGEKKLFF.

This chain connects TRBV2 to TRBJ1-2, with 7 bases that match TRBD1. Trimming cost V 7 bases and J 2 bases; bases outside gene matches: 7. There are 14 residues in the CDR3. The V gene's germline CDR1 is SNHLY and CDR2 FYNNEI. This CDR3 is CASTVDRLNYGYTF. CDR3 bases: TGTGCCAGCACCGTGGACAGGTTGAACTATGGCTACACCTTC.

This chain connects TRBV6-1 to TRBJ2-4, with TRBD2 matching over 10 bases. Germline V CDR1 and CDR2: MNHNS, SASEGT. Trimming took 8 bases from V and 6 from J; bases not matched to a gene: 10. CDR3 length equals 15 residues. The CDR3 region has the DNA TGTGCCAGCGGATCGCAGCGGGGGGGCATAAACATTCAGTACTTC. Translation: CASGSQRGGINIQYF.

The chain employs TRBV7-9 and TRBJ2-5; 13 bases line up with TRBD2. The germline gives CDR1 SEHNR, CDR2 FQNEAQ (reference sequence). CDR3 size: 17 residues. The V gene end was trimmed by 5 bases and the J gene end by 3 bases; junction bases not matched to a gene: 9. The DNA for the CDR3 is TGTGCCAGCAGCCTCGGGACTAGCGGGGCTCCCGAAGAGACCCAGTACTTC. This codes for CASSLGTSGAPEETQYF.

The rearrangement joins TRBV28 to TRBJ1-5, with 9 bases that match TRBD1. The CDR3 sequence is 14 residues long. The ends lost 5 bases at V and 5 bases at J; junction bases unmatched: 4. Germline V lookup: CDR1 MDHEN, CDR2 SYDVKM. CDR3: CASSPGQGDQPQHF. The CDR3 nucleotides are TGTGCCAGCAGTCCGGGACAGGGCGATCAGCCCCAGCATTTT.

This chain links TRBV2 with TRBJ1-4; D is perhaps TRBD1 (6 bases). Germline assignment: CDR1 SNHLY and CDR2 FYNNEI. The CDR3 sequence is 13 residues long. V dropped 3 bases and J dropped 7 bases, with 9 bases sitting between them. CDR3 in amino acids: CASSDTGSEKLFF. CDR3 nucleotide sequence: TGTGCCAGCAGTGACACAGGGAGTGAAAAACTGTTTTTT.

This sequence joins TRBV6-5 and TRBJ2-5; D gene ambiguous. The CDR3 is 13 residues long. Germline CDR1 is MNHEY and CDR2 is SVGAGI. V shed 2 bases and J shed 3 bases, with 7 bases lying between them. The CDR3 sequence: CASSYQVEETQYF. The CDR3 DNA reads TGTGCCAGCAGTTACCAGGTGGAAGAGACCCAGTACTTC.

This sequence joins TRBV11-2 and TRBJ2-7, with D uncertain. The CDR3 is made up of 14 amino acids. Between the trimmed V and J ends, which lost 0 bases and 5 bases, there was a span of 11 bases. Looked up from germline, CDR1 is SGHAT and CDR2 is FQNNGV. The CDR3 region has the DNA TGTGCCAGCAGCTTAGACACGGGTCTACACGAGCAGTACTTC. As protein: CASSLDTGLHEQYF.

This sequence joins TRBV19 and TRBJ2-7, with 9 bases aligning to TRBD1. Per the germline V gene, CDR1 is LNHDA and CDR2 is SQIVND (reference sequence). CDR3 length: 13 residues. With V trimmed by 6 bases and J by 1 base, 1 base remained unmatched. This CDR3 reads CASRGQGSYEQYF. In DNA form, the CDR3 reads TGTGCCAGTAGAGGACAGGGGTCCTACGAGCAGTACTTC.

This clone was counted a single time. V is TRBV6-5 and J is TRBJ2-5, with 8 bases that match TRBD1. CDR1 is MNHEY and CDR2 is SVGAGI in the germline V gene. The CDR3 length is 13 residues. Unmatched junction bases numbered 4, after V lost 5 bases and J lost 5 bases. DNA of the CDR3: TGTGCCAGCAGTAGACAGGGGAGGGAGACCCAGTACTTC. This gives the protein CASSRQGRETQYF.

The genes are TRBV28 and TRBJ2-1; unclear D gene. V lost 10 bases and J lost 0, with 19 bases in between. CDR1 MDHEN and CDR2 SYDVKM come from the germline V gene. The CDR3 totals 16 residues. The DNA of the CDR3 is TGTGCCACTAACCCGGTGGGCACGAGCTCCTACAATGAGCAGTTCTTC. Translating gives CATNPVGTSSYNEQFF.

V gene TRBV18 combines with J gene TRBJ1-2, with TRBD1 identical over 7 bases. V trimming: 1 base; J trimming: 4 bases; junction bases outside the gene matches: 15. The CDR3 extends over 18 amino acids. CDR1 is KGHSH and CDR2 is LQKENI in the germline V gene. This chain's CDR3 is CASSPRGQPEASAYGYTF. DNA of the CDR3: TGTGCCAGCTCACCACGGGGACAGCCGGAGGCATCGGCCTATGGCTACACCTTC.

This chain uses TRBV27 with TRBJ2-5; 8 nucleotides agree with TRBD2. Germline V gives CDR1 MNHEY, CDR2 SMNVEV (reference sequence). V gave up 5 bases and J gave up 6 bases; unmatched junction bases: 11. The CDR3 consists of 15 residues. The CDR3 protein is CASSPRPGGPKTQYF. CDR3 in DNA: TGTGCCAGCAGTCCCCGGCCGGGGGGGCCAAAGACCCAGTACTTC.

The chain has TRBV25-1 and TRBJ2-2; D ambiguous. There are 14 residues in the CDR3. Germline V gene lookup returns CDR1 MGHDK and CDR2 SYGVNS. The V and J ends lost 0 bases and 3 bases respectively, with 5 bases between them. CDR3 amino acids: CASSEYLDTGELFF. The DNA of the CDR3 is TGTGCCAGCAGTGAATACCTTGACACCGGGGAGCTGTTTTTT.

The chain joins TRBV30 to TRBJ2-2, with 9 bases that match TRBD2. V shed 4 bases, J shed 7 bases, and the junction held 7 bases outside the gene matches. Germline loops: CDR1 GTSNPN, CDR2 SVGIG (reference sequence). The CDR3 contains 14 residues. CDR3 DNA: TGTGCCTGGACTGCGGGGGGGCTTTTCGGGGAGCTGTTTTTT. The encoded protein is CAWTAGGLFGELFF.

The chain recombines TRBV9 with TRBJ2-5; D is ambiguous. Germline CDR1 and CDR2: SGDLS and YYNGEE. The ends were cut back, 0 bases at V and 3 bases at J, with 3 bases in the middle. The CDR3 is 12 amino acids. CDR3: CASSVAEETQYF. CDR3 nucleotide sequence: TGTGCCAGCAGCGTAGCGGAAGAGACCCAGTACTTC.

The CDR3 reads CASSLWGPGFDRNEKLFF. The CDR3 coding sequence is TGTGCCAGCAGTTTATGGGGGCCGGGATTTGATCGGAATGAAAAACTGTTTTTT. This rearrangement joins TRBV27 to TRBJ1-4; possible D gene TRBD1, 6 bases. This CDR3 has 18 amino acids. The germline gives CDR1 MNHEY, CDR2 SMNVEV (reference sequence). V was cut by 1 base and J by 5 bases, with 20 bases left in between.

The J gene is TRBJ2-7, the V gene TRBV6-1; TRBD1 matches at 7 bases. Germline CDR1 MNHNS, CDR2 SASEGT. J lost 3 bases, V lost 5 bases, and 7 bases had no gene match. The CDR3 has 14 amino acids. The CDR3: CASSRGQNNYEQYF. The CDR3 bases are TGTGCCAGCAGTCGGGGACAGAACAACTACGAGCAGTACTTC.

The V and J genes are TRBV5-8 and TRBJ2-1; D may be TRBD2 (5 bases). The V gene lost 4 bases and the J gene lost 7 bases, with 15 bases spanning the gap. CDR3 length equals 14 residues. CDR1 and CDR2 from the germline V gene are SGHTS and YDEGEE. CDR3 amino acids: CASSLVRDSNEQFF. The CDR3 DNA sequence: TGTGCCAGCAGCCTAGTCCGGGATTCGAATGAGCAGTTCTTC.